The 15 T cell receptor beta chains given below trace back to one sample, sequenced in a study of CD8 T cells in ankylosing spondylitis. General study results and limits: Ankylosing spondylitis blood seemed to carry a telltale TCR beta motif made of under 10 highly homologous variants.

TCRdb reanalysed the 5' RACE reads using MiXCR and keeps one entry per CDR3 protein. The table lists a few hundred thousand distinct CDR3 sequences, about an eighth of them singletons. These receptors lack a known antigen. Sequencing used blood, either unsorted or a sorted T cell fraction (not recorded which). These receptor sequences come from a male donor with ankylosing spondylitis.

The V gene is TRBV4-1, the J gene TRBJ1-1; no reliable D call. The CDR3 covers 15 residues. Trimming shortened V by 5 bases and J by 0 bases, and 13 bases separated the two germline ends. Per the germline V gene, CDR1 is MGHRA and CDR2 is YSYEKL. The CDR3 sequence: CASSIKTGMNTEAFF. The CDR3 DNA is TGCGCCAGCAGCATCAAGACGGGTATGAACACTGAAGCTTTCTTT.

The chain carries TRBV9 and TRBJ2-2; TRBD2 matches at 14 bases. V gave up 2 bases and J gave up 7 bases; unmatched junction bases: 7. Germline values: CDR1 SGDLS, CDR2 YYNGEE. The CDR3 loop spans 17 amino acids. The DNA for the CDR3 is TGTGCCAGCAGCGTCAGACTAGCGGGAGGGCCCGGCGGGGAGCTGTTTTTT. It codes for CASSVRLAGGPGGELFF.

The gene calls are TRBV12-3 or TRBV12-4 and TRBJ1-1; TRBD1 matches at 10 bases. The CDR3 covers 14 residues. V trimming: 4 bases; J trimming: 4 bases; junction bases outside the gene matches: 3. For the CDR3, the DNA is TGTGCCAGCAGTTCGCGGGACAGGGGCACTGAAGCTTTCTTT. Protein product: CASSSRDRGTEAFF.

The rearrangement uses TRBV7-9 and TRBJ2-7; possibly TRBD2 for D (6 bases). This CDR3 is built from 14 residues. Trimming shortened V by 5 bases and J by 6 bases, and 17 bases separated the two germline ends. Germline V gives CDR1 SEHNR, CDR2 FQNEAQ (reference sequence). CDR3 DNA sequence: TGTGCCAGCAGCAAAAGGTGGGGGGAGGCCGAGCAGTACTTC. Amino acid sequence: CASSKRWGEAEQYF.

This clonotype was seen a few times. This rearrangement joins TRBV29-1 to TRBJ1-3; D is undetermined. The CDR3 length is 14 residues. Looked up from germline, CDR1 is SQVTM and CDR2 is ANQGSEA. V was trimmed by 6 bases and J by 0 bases, leaving 12 bases between them. CDR3 in DNA: TGCAGCGTACGGGTGGCAGGCTCTGGAAACACCATATATTTT. Amino acid sequence: CSVRVAGSGNTIYF.

This clonotype has a handful of counts. This chain links TRBV6-2 or TRBV6-3 with TRBJ2-4; 8 nucleotides line up with TRBD2. This CDR3 contains 15 residues. Germline V gene data show CDR1 as MNHEY and CDR2 as SVGEGT. V trimming: 2 bases; J trimming: 8 bases; junction bases outside the gene matches: 8. The CDR3 protein is CASSYPSGSFDIQYF. The CDR3 DNA reads as TGTGCCAGCAGTTACCCCAGCGGGAGCTTTGACATTCAGTACTTC.

This chain connects TRBV27 to TRBJ1-2; 12 positions match TRBD1. Looked up from germline, CDR1 is MNHEY and CDR2 is SMNVEV (reference sequence). V was pared by 6 bases and J by 6 bases, with 8 bases of the junction left unmatched. The CDR3 covers 15 residues. Here the CDR3 reads CASSMAGTGGDGYTF. In nucleotides, the CDR3 is TGTGCCAGCAGCATGGCCGGGACAGGGGGCGATGGCTACACCTTC.

The rearrangement joins TRBV6-2 or TRBV6-3 to TRBJ1-5; D call uncertain. Deletions cut 0 bases from V and 6 bases from J, with 12 bases between. The CDR3 spans 15 residues. CDR1 and CDR2 from the germline V gene are MNHEY and SVGEGT. Here the CDR3 reads CASSYSPQTGQPQHF. The CDR3 DNA reads as TGTGCCAGCAGTTACTCTCCCCAAACGGGTCAGCCCCAGCATTTT.

This clonotype was found many times. The rearrangement links TRBV7-2 to TRBJ2-3; D is uncertain. This CDR3 contains 15 residues. CDR1 and CDR2 (germline): SGHTA, FQGNSA. The V and J ends lost 1 base and 0 bases respectively, with 8 bases between them. The CDR3 DNA sequence: TGTGCCAGCAGCTTAGATTTGTTAAGCACAGATACGCAGTATTTT. Translation: CASSLDLLSTDTQYF. Together with reference TRBV7-2 and TRBJ2-3, the CDR3 gives the full variable domain: GAGVSQSPSNKVTEKGKDVELRCDPISGHTALYWYRQSLGQGLEFLIYFQGNSAPDKSGLPSDRFSAERTGGSVSTLTIQRTQQEDSAVYLCASSLDLLSTDTQYFGPGTRLTVL.

The CDR3 loop is CASTKPEGGNTEAFF. The CDR3 DNA reads TGTGCCAGCACCAAACCAGAGGGGGGGAACACTGAAGCTTTCTTT. The V and J genes are TRBV25-1 and TRBJ1-1; weak D call: TRBD1 (6 bases). V gave up 7 bases and J gave up 1 base, with 16 bases separating them. The CDR3 runs to 15 residues. Looked up from germline, CDR1 is MGHDK and CDR2 is SYGVNS.

This clonotype was observed a few times. J is TRBJ2-1 and V is TRBV24-1; D unclear. The germline V gene has CDR1 KGHDR and CDR2 SFDVKD. The CDR3 covers 14 residues. V dropped 7 bases and J dropped 6 bases, with 15 bases sitting between them. The CDR3: CATRGSDGSNEQFF. The CDR3 coding sequence is TGTGCCACCAGGGGCTCCGATGGGTCCAATGAGCAGTTCTTC.

The rearrangement uses TRBV5-1 and TRBJ2-3; no clear D gene. This CDR3 contains 14 residues. Germline values: CDR1 SGHRS, CDR2 YFSETQ. V dropped 5 bases and J dropped 2 bases, with 12 bases sitting between them. This chain's CDR3 is CASRSRRDTDTQYF. CDR3 nucleotides: TGCGCCAGCAGGTCGCGTAGGGACACAGATACGCAGTATTTT.

A few counts support this clonotype. The rearrangement joins TRBV15 to TRBJ1-1, with 8 positions matching TRBD1. The CDR3 totals 14 residues. V was clipped by 4 bases and J by 5 bases; unmatched bases: 6. CDR1 and CDR2 (germline): LNHNV, YYDKDF (reference sequence). The CDR3: CATSTRQGRTEAFF. CDR3 in DNA: TGTGCCACCAGCACGAGACAGGGGAGGACTGAAGCTTTCTTT.

In its sample, this clonotype was seen many times. V usage is TRBV19 and J usage is TRBJ2-1; 13 nucleotides line up with TRBD2. The trim removed 4 bases at V and 9 bases at J, leaving 3 bases unmatched. The CDR3 runs to 14 residues. Germline CDR1 LNHDA, CDR2 SQIVND (reference sequence). The CDR3 sequence: CASSTTSGRGEQFF. Here the CDR3 DNA reads TGTGCCAGTAGTACAACTAGCGGGAGGGGTGAGCAGTTCTTC.

This clonotype showed up just a few times. The chain uses TRBV7-2 and TRBJ1-4, with D uncertain. The germline V gene encodes CDR1 SGHTA and CDR2 FQGNSA. Trimming removed 0 bases at V and 4 bases at J, with 12 bases between. The CDR3 runs to 16 residues. CDR3 sequence reads: CASSLAYSVFNEKLFF. In DNA, the CDR3 is TGTGCCAGCAGCTTAGCTTACAGTGTTTTTAATGAAAAACTGTTTTTT.